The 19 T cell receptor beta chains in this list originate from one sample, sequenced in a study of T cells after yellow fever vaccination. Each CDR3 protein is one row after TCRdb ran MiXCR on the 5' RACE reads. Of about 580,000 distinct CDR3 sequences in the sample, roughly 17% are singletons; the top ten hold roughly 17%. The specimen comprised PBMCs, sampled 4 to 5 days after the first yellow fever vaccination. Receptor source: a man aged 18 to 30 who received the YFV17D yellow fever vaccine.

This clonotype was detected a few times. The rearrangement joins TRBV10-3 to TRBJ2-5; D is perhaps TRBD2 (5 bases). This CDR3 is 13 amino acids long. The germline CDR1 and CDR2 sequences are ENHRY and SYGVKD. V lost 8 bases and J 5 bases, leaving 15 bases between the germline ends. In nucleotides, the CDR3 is TGTGCCATCCGAGCGGACGGCCCTGAGACCCAGTACTTC. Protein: CAIRADGPETQYF.

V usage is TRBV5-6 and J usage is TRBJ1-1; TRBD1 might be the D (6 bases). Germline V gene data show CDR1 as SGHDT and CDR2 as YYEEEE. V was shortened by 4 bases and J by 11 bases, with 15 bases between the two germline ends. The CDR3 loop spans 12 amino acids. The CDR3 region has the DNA TGTGCCAGCAGCCGTAACAGGGAGGCGGCTTTCTTT. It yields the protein CASSRNREAAFF.

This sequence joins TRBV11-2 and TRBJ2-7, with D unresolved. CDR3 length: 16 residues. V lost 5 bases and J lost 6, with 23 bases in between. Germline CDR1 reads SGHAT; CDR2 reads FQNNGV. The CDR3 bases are TGTGCCAGCAGCCCCGCCGCTGCGGCGGACGCTCCCGAGCAGTACTTC. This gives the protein CASSPAAAADAPEQYF. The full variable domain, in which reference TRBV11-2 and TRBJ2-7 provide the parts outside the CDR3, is EAGVAQSPRYKIIEKRQSVAFWCNPISGHATLYWYQQILGQGPKLLIQFQNNGVVDDSQLPKDRFSAERLKGVDSTLKIQPAKLEDSAVYLCASSPAAAADAPEQYFGPGTRLTVT.

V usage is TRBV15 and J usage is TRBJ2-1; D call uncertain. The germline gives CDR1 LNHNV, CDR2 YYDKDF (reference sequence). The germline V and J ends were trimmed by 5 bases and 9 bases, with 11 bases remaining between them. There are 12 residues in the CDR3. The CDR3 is CATSSRNREQFF. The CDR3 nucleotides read TGTGCCACCAGCTCCCGTAATCGTGAGCAGTTCTTC.

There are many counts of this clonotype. The CDR3 spells CASRTGTGGSGNTIYF. Written as DNA, the CDR3 is TGTGCCTCACGCACGGGGACAGGGGGCTCTGGAAACACCATATATTTT. The chain combines TRBV7-9 with TRBJ1-3, with 11 bases aligning to TRBD1. V lost 11 bases and J lost 0; bases outside the gene matches: 9. The CDR3 is made up of 16 amino acids. Germline V lookup: CDR1 SEHNR, CDR2 FQNEAQ (reference sequence). The full variable domain, in which reference TRBV7-9 and TRBJ1-3 provide the parts outside the CDR3, is DTGVSQNPRHKITKRGQNVTFRCDPISEHNRLYWYRQTLGQGPEFLTYFQNEAQLEKSRLLSDRFSAERPKGSFSTLEIQRTEQGDSAMYLCASRTGTGGSGNTIYFGEGSWLTVV.

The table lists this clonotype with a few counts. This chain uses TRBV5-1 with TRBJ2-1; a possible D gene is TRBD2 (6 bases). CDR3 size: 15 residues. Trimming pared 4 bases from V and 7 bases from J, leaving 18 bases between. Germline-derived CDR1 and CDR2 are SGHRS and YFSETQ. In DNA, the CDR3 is TGCGCCAGCAGCCTCGGGACGGGACTTAAGAATGAGCAGTTCTTC. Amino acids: CASSLGTGLKNEQFF.

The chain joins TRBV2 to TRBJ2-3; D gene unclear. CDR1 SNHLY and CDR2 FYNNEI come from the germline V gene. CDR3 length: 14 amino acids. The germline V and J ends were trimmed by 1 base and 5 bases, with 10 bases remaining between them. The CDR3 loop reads CASSEVTDGDTQYF. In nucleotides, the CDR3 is TGTGCCAGCAGTGAAGTGACCGATGGAGATACGCAGTATTTT. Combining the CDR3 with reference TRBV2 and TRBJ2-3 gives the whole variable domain EPEVTQTPSHQVTQMGQEVILRCVPISNHLYFYWYRQILGQKVEFLVSFYNNEISEKSEIFDDQFSVERPDGSNFTLKIRSTKLEDSAMYFCASSEVTDGDTQYFGPGTRLTVL.

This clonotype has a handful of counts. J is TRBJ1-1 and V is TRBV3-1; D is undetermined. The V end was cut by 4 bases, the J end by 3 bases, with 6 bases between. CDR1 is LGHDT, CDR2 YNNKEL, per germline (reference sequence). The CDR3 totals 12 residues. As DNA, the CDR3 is TGTGCCAGCAGCCGAGAGTACACTGAAGCTTTCTTT. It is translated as CASSREYTEAFF.

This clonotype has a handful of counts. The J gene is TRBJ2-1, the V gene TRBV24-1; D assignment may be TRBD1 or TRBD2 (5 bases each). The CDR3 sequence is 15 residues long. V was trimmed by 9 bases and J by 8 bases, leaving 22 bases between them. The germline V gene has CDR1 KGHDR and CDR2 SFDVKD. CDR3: CATDLLGRDSDEQFF. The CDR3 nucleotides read TGTGCCACCGATCTTCTTGGCAGGGATAGCGATGAGCAGTTCTTC.

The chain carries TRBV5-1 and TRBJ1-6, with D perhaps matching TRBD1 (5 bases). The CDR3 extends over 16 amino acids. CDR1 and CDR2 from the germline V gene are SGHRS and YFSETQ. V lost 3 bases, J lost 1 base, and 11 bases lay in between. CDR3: CASSSTRASYNSPLHF. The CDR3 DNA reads TGCGCCAGCAGCTCCACCAGGGCGTCCTATAATTCACCCCTCCACTTT.

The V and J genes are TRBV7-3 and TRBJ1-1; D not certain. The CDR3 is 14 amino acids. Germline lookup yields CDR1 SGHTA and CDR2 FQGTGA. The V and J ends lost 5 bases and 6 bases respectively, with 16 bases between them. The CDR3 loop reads CASSIGPGGAEAFF. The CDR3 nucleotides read TGTGCCAGCAGCATTGGGCCCGGTGGGGCTGAAGCTTTCTTT.

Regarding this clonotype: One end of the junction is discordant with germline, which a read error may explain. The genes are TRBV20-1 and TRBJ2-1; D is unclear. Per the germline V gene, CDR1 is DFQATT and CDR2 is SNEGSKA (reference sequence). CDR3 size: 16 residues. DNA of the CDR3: TGCTGTGCTAGAGATCAATTGGGGAACTCCTACAATGAGCAGTTCTTC. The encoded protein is CCARDQLGNSYNEQFF.

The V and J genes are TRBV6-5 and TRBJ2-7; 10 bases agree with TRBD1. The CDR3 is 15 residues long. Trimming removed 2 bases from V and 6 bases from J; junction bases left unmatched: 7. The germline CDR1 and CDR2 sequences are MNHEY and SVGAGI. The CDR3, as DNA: TGTGCCAGCAGTTACACTGACAGGGGGCGCGTCGAGCAGTACTTC. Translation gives CASSYTDRGRVEQYF.

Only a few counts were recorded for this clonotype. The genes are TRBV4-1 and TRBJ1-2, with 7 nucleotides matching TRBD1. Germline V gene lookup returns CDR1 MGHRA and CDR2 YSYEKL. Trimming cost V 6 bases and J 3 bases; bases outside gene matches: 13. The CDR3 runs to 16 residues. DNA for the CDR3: TGCGCCAGCAGACCACAGGGGACCCACCGCCACTATGGCTACACCTTC. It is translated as CASRPQGTHRHYGYTF.

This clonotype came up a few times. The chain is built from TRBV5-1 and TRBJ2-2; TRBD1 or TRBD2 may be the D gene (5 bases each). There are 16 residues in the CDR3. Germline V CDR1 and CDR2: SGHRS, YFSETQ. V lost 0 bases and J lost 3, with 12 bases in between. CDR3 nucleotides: TGCGCCAGCAGCTTGGCAGGAAGGGGAGACACCGGGGAGCTGTTTTTT. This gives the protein CASSLAGRGDTGELFF. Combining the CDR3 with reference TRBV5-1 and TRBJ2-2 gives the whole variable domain KAGVTQTPRYLIKTRGQQVTLSCSPISGHRSVSWYQQTPGQGLQFLFEYFSETQRNKGNFPGRFSGRQFSNSRSEMNVSTLELGDSALYLCASSLAGRGDTGELFFGEGSRLTVL.

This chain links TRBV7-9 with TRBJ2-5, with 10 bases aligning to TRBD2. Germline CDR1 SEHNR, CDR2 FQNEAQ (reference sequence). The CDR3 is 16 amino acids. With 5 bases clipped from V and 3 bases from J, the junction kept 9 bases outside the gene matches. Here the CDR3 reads CASSLGLAETKETQYF. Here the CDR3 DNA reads TGTGCCAGCAGCCTTGGACTAGCGGAAACTAAAGAGACCCAGTACTTC.

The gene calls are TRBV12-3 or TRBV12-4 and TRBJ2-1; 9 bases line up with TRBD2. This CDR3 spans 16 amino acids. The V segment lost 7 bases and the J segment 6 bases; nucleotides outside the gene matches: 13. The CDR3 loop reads CASNDRPSGASNEQFF. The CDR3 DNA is TGTGCCAGCAATGACAGACCTAGCGGGGCCTCCAATGAGCAGTTCTTC.

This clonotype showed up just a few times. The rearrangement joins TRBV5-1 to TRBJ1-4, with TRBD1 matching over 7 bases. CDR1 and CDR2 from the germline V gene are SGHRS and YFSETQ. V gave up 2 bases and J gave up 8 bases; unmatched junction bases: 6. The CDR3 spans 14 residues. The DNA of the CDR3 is TGCGCCAGCAGCTTTGGACAGGACGGCGAAAAACTGTTTTTT. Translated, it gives CASSFGQDGEKLFF.

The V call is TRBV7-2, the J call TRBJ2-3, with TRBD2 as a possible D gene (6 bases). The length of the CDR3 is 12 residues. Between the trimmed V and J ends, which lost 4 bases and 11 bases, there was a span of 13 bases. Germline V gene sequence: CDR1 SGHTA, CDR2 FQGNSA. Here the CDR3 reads CASSSRLVRQYF. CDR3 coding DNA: TGTGCCAGCAGCTCTCGACTAGTACGGCAGTATTTT.